These 8 T cell receptor beta chains share one sample of origin, sequenced in a study of blood T cell repertoires in COVID-19. The data were produced by immunoSEQ multiplex PCR, yet TCRdb's version contains in-frame clones alone and is incomplete. The data hold more than 85,000 clones, with around nine tenths observed a single time. Sequenced material: peripheral blood. Source of these receptors: a man aged 50-59 years with active or convalescent COVID-19.

V is TRBV11-2 and J is TRBJ2-3; 10 positions agree with TRBD2. The CDR3 loop spans 15 amino acids. CDR1 is SGHAT, CDR2 FQNNGV, per germline. V shed 4 bases and J 4 bases; nucleotides not matched to a gene: 5. The DNA of the CDR3 is TGTGCCAGCAGCTCGACTAGCGGGCCTGCAGATACGCAGTATTTT. It is translated as CASSSTSGPADTQYF.

The gene calls are TRBV6-2 or TRBV6-3 and TRBJ2-7; 7 positions match TRBD2. Germline trimming cut 6 bases from V and 1 base from J; bases unmatched to any gene: 3. CDR1 is MNHEY, CDR2 SVGEGT, per germline. This CDR3 has 13 residues. The CDR3: CASSGGGSYEQYF. Written as DNA, the CDR3 is TGTGCCAGCAGCGGCGGGGGTTCCTACGAGCAGTACTTC.

V usage is TRBV19 and J usage is TRBJ2-1, with 11 bases that match TRBD2. Trimming took 2 bases from V and 2 from J; bases not matched to a gene: 5. This CDR3 has 17 residues. CDR1 LNHDA and CDR2 SQIVND come from the germline V gene (reference sequence). This CDR3 is CASSISLAGGTYNEQFF. In nucleotides, the CDR3 is TGTGCCAGTAGTATATCGCTAGCGGGGGGCACCTACAATGAGCAGTTCTTC.

V is TRBV3-1 (or the pseudogene TRBV3-2) and J is TRBJ1-3; possibly TRBD1 for D (5 bases). The CDR3 length is 15 residues. CDR1 is LGHDT, CDR2 YNNKEL, per germline (reference sequence). V lost 1 base to trimming and J lost 7 bases, with 14 bases between them. The CDR3 region has the DNA TGTGCCAGCAGCCAAGGAGCCAGGGTTGGTAACACCATATATTTT. It yields the protein CASSQGARVGNTIYF.

CDR3 nucleotides: TGTGCCAGCAGCCCCAGGGGGCGAGAGGACACTGAAGCTTTCTTT. This translates into CASSPRGREDTEAFF. The chain recombines TRBV5-5 with TRBJ1-1; 8 nucleotides line up with TRBD1. CDR1 and CDR2 (germline): SGHKS, YYEKEE (reference sequence). V dropped 4 bases and J dropped 3; count of bases not matched to a gene: 8. The CDR3 is made up of 15 amino acids.

In its sample, this clone was seen once. V and J are TRBV7-9 and TRBJ2-7, with TRBD2 matching over 15 bases. V shed 5 bases, J shed 0 bases, and the junction held 8 bases outside the gene matches. The CDR3 totals 18 residues. Germline V gene sequence: CDR1 SEHNR, CDR2 FQNEAQ (reference sequence). CDR3 residues: CASSPGTSGGPISYEQYF. The CDR3 bases are TGTGCCAGCAGCCCAGGGACTAGCGGGGGGCCTATCTCCTACGAGCAGTACTTC.

The chain carries TRBV27 and TRBJ1-6; tentative D call: TRBD1 (6 bases). V dropped 5 bases and J dropped 5 bases, with 13 bases sitting between them. The germline gives CDR1 MNHEY, CDR2 SMNVEV (reference sequence). CDR3 size: 15 residues. DNA of the CDR3: TGTGCCAGCAGTCCACAGGGCTACGATAATTCACCCCTCCACTTT. It translates to CASSPQGYDNSPLHF.

The chain has TRBV6-5 and TRBJ1-6, with 9 bases that match TRBD1. Germline CDR1 MNHEY, CDR2 SVGAGI. The CDR3 contains 15 residues. V lost 4 bases, J lost 8 bases, and 6 bases stayed unmatched. CDR3 DNA sequence: TGTGCCAGCAGTTCCCCGGGACAGGGCGATTCACCCCTCCACTTT. This sequence encodes CASSSPGQGDSPLHF.